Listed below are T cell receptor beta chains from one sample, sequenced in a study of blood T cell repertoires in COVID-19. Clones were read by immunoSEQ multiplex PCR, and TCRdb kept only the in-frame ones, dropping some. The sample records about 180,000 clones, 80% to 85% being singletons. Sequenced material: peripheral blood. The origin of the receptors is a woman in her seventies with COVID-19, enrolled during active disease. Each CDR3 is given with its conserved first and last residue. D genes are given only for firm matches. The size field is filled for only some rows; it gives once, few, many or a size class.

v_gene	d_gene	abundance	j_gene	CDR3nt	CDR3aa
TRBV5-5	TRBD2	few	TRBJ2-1	TGTGCCAGCAGCCATCGGGGGGAGGACTTGCGCAGGGATGAGCAGTTCTTC	CASSHRGEDLRRDEQFF
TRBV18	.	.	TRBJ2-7	TGTGCCAGCTCACCGATCCAGGGTACCGAGCAGTACTTC	CASSPIQGTEQYF
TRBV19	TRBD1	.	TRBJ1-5	TGTGCCGGAGGGGGACAGGGAGGCCAGCCCCAGCATTTT	CAGGGQGGQPQHF
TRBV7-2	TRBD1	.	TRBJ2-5	TGTGCCAGCTTACGGGACAGCCAAGAGACCCAGTACTTC	CASLRDSQETQYF
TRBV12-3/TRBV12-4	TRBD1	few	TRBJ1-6	TGTGCCAGCAGCTCATTCCTGGACAGGACCCTCCACTTT	CASSSFLDRTLHF
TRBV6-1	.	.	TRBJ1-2	TGTGCCAGCAGTGAAGCGGCAGGCCCACTCTATGGCTACACCTTC	CASSEAAGPLYGYTF
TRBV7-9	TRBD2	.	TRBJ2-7	TGTGCCAGCAGAACGGGACTAGCGGGAGGGCCGGGGTTCTACGAGCAGTACTTC	CASRTGLAGGPGFYEQYF
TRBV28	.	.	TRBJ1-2	TGTGCCAGCATCAAACAGGCGACTAACTATGGCTACACCTTC	CASIKQATNYGYTF
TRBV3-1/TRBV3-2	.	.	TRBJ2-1	TGTGCCAGCAGCCAAGATCTTTTGGGTCTCGGGGGTGAGCAGTTCTTC	CASSQDLLGLGGEQFF
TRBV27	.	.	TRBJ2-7	TGTGCCAGCAGTTTCCAGAAACTAAGGTCCTACGAGCAGTACTTC	CASSFQKLRSYEQYF
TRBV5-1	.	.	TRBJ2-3	TGCGCCAGCAGCCCCCAACCGGGACGGGGGGATACGCAGTATTTT	CASSPQPGRGDTQYF
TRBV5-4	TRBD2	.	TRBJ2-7	TGTGCCAGCAGCAGTGGTAGCGGGAAAGTCGTCGAGCAGTACTTC	CASSSGSGKVVEQYF
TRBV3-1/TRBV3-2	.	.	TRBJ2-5	TGTGCCAGCAGCCTTCGGTCAGGGAAAGAGACCCAGTACTTC	CASSLRSGKETQYF
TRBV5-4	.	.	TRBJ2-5	TGTGCCAGCAGCTTGGAACGGGGGGCTTTCTTCCAGGAGACCCAGTACTTC	CASSLERGAFFQETQYF
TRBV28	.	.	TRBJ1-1	TGTGCCAGCAGTTCCTCTGCACAGTCCATGAACACTGAAGCTTTCTTT	CASSSSAQSMNTEAFF
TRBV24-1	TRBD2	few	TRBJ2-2	TGTGCCACCAGTGATTTGCAGCGGGGGGCCGGGGAGCTGTTTTTT	CATSDLQRGAGELFF
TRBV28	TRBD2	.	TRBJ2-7	TGTGCCAGCAGTCCACTAGCGACCTCCTACGAGCAGTACTTC	CASSPLATSYEQYF
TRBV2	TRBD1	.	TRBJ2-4	TGTGCCAGCAGTCTAACGGGACAGGGCGGTGTATCGACCAAAAACATTCAGTACTTC	CASSLTGQGGVSTKNIQYF
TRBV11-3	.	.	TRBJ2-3	TGTGCCAGCAGCCTTAGCACAGATACGCAGTATTTT	CASSLSTDTQYF
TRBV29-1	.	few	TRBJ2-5	TGCAGCGCCCGGGAGAAAGAGACCCAGTACTTC	CSAREKETQYF
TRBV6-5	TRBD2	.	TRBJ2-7	TGTGCCAGCAGCTTACAGACTAGCGGTCCCTACGAGCAGTACTTC	CASSLQTSGPYEQYF
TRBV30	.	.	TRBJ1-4	TGTGCCTGGAGCGCGGGGGCTAATGAAAAACTGTTTTTT	CAWSAGANEKLFF
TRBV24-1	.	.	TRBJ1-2	TGTGCCACCAGTGATACGGGAGGGCACAGCGATGGCTACACCTTC	CATSDTGGHSDGYTF
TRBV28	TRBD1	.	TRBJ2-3	TGTGCCAGCAGTTTACCAGGACAGGTCACAGATACGCAGTATTTT	CASSLPGQVTDTQYF
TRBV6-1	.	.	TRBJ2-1	TGTGCCAGCAGTGAAATCGTCACAGGGTTCAGGGGTGAGCAGTTCTTC	CASSEIVTGFRGEQFF
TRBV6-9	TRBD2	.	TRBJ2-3	TGTGCCAGCAGCCTTTCCTTTACTAGCGGGAGGGCCGTCGCAGATACGCAGTATTTT	CASSLSFTSGRAVADTQYF
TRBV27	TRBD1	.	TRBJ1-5	TGTGCCAGCAGGGGGACAGGGAAAGGCAATCAGCCCCAGCATTTT	CASRGTGKGNQPQHF
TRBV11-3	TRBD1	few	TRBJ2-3	TGTGCCAGCAGCGGGCGGACAGGGGGGGATACGCAGTATTTT	CASSGRTGGDTQYF
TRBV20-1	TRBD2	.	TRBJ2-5	TGCAGTGCTAGTTATACCCGGGGGGGGCGAGAGACCCAGTACTTC	CSASYTRGGRETQYF
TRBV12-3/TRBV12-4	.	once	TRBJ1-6	TGTGCCAGCAGGCCACAGGGCGGGAGGCCCCTCCACTTT	CASRPQGGRPLHF
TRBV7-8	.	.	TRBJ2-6	TGTGCCAGCAGCTTAGGGAGATTATTACTCTCTGGGGCCAACGTCCTGACTTTC	CASSLGRLLLSGANVLTF
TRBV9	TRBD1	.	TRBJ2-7	TGTGCCAGCAGCGTCCGGGACAGGGGGAGTGGTGGATACTCCTACGAGCAGTACTTC	CASSVRDRGSGGYSYEQYF
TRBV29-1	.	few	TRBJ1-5	TGCAGCATTCAGGGGAATCAGCCCCAGCATTTT	CSIQGNQPQHF
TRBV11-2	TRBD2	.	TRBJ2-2	TGTGCCAGCAGCCTTTTTCGCGTAGCGGGAGGGGCCGGGGAGCTGTTTTTT	CASSLFRVAGGAGELFF
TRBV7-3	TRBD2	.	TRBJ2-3	TGTGCCAGCAGCTTCGGACTAGCCGCCTCCACAGATACGCAGTATTTT	CASSFGLAASTDTQYF
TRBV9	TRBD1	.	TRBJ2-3	TGTGCCAGCAGCCGGGGACAGCCAGATACGCAGTATTTT	CASSRGQPDTQYF
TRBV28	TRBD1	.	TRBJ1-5	TGTGCCAGTAGGAGGGGGCCGTTCTACTCTAGCAATCAGCCCCAGCATTTT	CASRRGPFYSSNQPQHF
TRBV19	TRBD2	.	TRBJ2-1	TGTGCCAGTAGTGGACTAGCGGGATATAGTGAGCAGTTCTTC	CASSGLAGYSEQFF
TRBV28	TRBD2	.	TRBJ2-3	TGTGCCAGCAGTTTCTCCGGGAGGGACAAAGATACGCAGTATTTT	CASSFSGRDKDTQYF
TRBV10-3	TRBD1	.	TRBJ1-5	TGTGCCATCAGTCGACAGGGTAGCAATCAGCCCCAGCATTTT	CAISRQGSNQPQHF
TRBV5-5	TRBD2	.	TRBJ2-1	TGTGCCAGCAGCTTATACTCCCGGGCTAGCGGGAGCACTGAGCAGTTCTTC	CASSLYSRASGSTEQFF
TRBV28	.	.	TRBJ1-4	TGTGCCAGCAGTTTAAGGTCGCCCGAAGGCGGTGAAAAACTGTTTTTT	CASSLRSPEGGEKLFF
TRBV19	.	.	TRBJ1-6	TGTGCCAGTAGTATCGGGGGAGATTCACCCCTCCACTTT	CASSIGGDSPLHF
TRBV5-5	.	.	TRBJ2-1	TGTGCCAGCAGCTCTCGGAGGGCGGGGTCCTACAATGAGCAGTTCTTC	CASSSRRAGSYNEQFF
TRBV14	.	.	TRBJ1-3	TGTGCCAGCAGCCAGGAGTTGCGGGGAAACACCATATATTTT	CASSQELRGNTIYF
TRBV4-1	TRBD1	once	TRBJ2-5	TGCGCCAGCAGCCAAACCGGGACAGGGGGGTTCCAAGAGACCCAGTACTTC	CASSQTGTGGFQETQYF
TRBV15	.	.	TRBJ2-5	TGTGCCACCAGCAGAGATAGAGCGACCCAGTACTTC	CATSRDRATQYF
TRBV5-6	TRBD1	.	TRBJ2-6	TGTGCCAGCAGCAGACAGGGGACGGCGGGAGGGGCCAACGTCCTGACTTTC	CASSRQGTAGGANVLTF
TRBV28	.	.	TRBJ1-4	TGTGCCAGCAGTTCAGGGTCCCCTAATGAAAAACTGTTTTTT	CASSSGSPNEKLFF